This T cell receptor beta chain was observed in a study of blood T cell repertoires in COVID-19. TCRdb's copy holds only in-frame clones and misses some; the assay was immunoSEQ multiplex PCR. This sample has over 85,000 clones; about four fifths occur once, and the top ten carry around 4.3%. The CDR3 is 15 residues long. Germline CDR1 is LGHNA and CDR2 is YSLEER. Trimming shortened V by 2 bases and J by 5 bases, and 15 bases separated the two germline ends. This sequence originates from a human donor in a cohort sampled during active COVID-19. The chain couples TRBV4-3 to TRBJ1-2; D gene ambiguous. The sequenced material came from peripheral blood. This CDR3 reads CASSQSLPGSYGYTF. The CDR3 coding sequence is TGCGCCAGCAGCCAAAGCCTCCCCGGGTCGTATGGCTACACCTTC.